The rows below give T cell receptor beta chains drawn from one sample of a study of memory CD4+ T cells and cytomegalovirus serostatus. Sequenced by immunoSEQ multiplex PCR; TCRdb stores in-frame clones only, minus some. The data hold tens of thousands of clones, with 60% to 80% observed a single time. The material sequenced was memory CD4+ T cells from blood. These receptors all come from an adult in good health and CMV-seronegative. CDR3s include the opening cysteine and the closing phenylalanine or tryptophan. Each record gives: clone size, V gene, J gene, D gene, CDR3 protein, CDR3 DNA. The D gene is left open where the match is weak. Clone size, where shown, is once, few, many, or a class for clones that have expanded.

size: NA
V: TRBV6-6
J: TRBJ1-1
D: NA
CDR3: CASTLRNTEAFF
DNA: TGTGCCAGCACACTTAGGAACACTGAAGCTTTCTTT

size: NA
V: TRBV25-1
J: TRBJ1-1
D: NA
CDR3: CASSQWGATEAFF
DNA: TGTGCCAGCAGCCAGTGGGGGGCCACTGAAGCTTTCTTT

size: NA
V: TRBV6-1
J: TRBJ2-7
D: TRBD1
CDR3: CASSPYRGRGGEQYF
DNA: TGTGCCAGCAGTCCTTACAGGGGTCGAGGTGGCGAGCAGTACTTC

size: few
V: TRBV11-2
J: TRBJ2-5
D: TRBD2
CDR3: CASSLGTSQETQYF
DNA: TGTGCCAGCAGCTTAGGGACTAGCCAAGAGACCCAGTACTTC

size: NA
V: TRBV5-1
J: TRBJ2-5
D: NA
CDR3: CASSSQGETQYF
DNA: TGCGCCAGCAGCTCCCAGGGGGAGACCCAGTACTTC

size: once
V: TRBV7-3
J: TRBJ2-3
D: TRBD2
CDR3: CASSWTSGGRTDTQYF
DNA: TGTGCCAGCAGCTGGACTAGCGGGGGCCGCACAGATACGCAGTATTTT

size: NA
V: TRBV15
J: TRBJ2-3
D: TRBD2
CDR3: CATSVPGTSGSTDTQYF
DNA: TGTGCCACCAGCGTACCCGGGACTAGCGGAAGCACAGATACGCAGTATTTT

size: NA
V: TRBV7-2
J: TRBJ2-7
D: NA
CDR3: CASSLGYYEQYF
DNA: TGTGCCAGCAGCTTAGGATACTACGAGCAGTACTTC

size: NA
V: TRBV6-6
J: TRBJ2-5
D: TRBD2
CDR3: CASSRPHTGGETQYF
DNA: TGTGCCAGCAGTCGTCCCCACACGGGGGGGGAGACCCAGTACTTC

size: NA
V: TRBV30
J: TRBJ2-7
D: NA
CDR3: CAWSAGQGYEQYF
DNA: TGTGCCTGGAGCGCGGGGCAGGGCTACGAGCAGTACTTC

size: NA
V: TRBV5-6
J: TRBJ2-4
D: NA
CDR3: CASSKIRLAKNIQYF
DNA: TGTGCCAGCAGTAAAATTCGACTAGCCAAAAACATTCAGTACTTC

size: NA
V: TRBV11-2
J: TRBJ2-7
D: TRBD1
CDR3: CASSETGYEQYF
DNA: TGTGCCAGCAGCGAGACAGGGTACGAGCAGTACTTC

size: NA
V: TRBV19
J: TRBJ1-2
D: TRBD1
CDR3: CASSTGQAYGYTF
DNA: TGTGCCAGTAGTACGGGACAGGCGTATGGCTACACCTTC

size: NA
V: TRBV6-6
J: TRBJ1-6
D: NA
CDR3: CASSYSGISYNSPLHF
DNA: TGTGCCAGCAGTTACTCGGGGATCTCCTATAATTCACCCCTCCACTTT